Sequencing of this T cell receptor (beta chain) was carried out in a study of immune cell composition in non-small cell lung cancer. The V and J ends lost 3 bases and 1 base, in that order; junction bases with no gene match: 5. Germline V CDR1 and CDR2: LNHNV, YYDKDF (reference sequence). This CDR3 is 18 amino acids long. Profiling relied on immunoSEQ multiplex PCR, and the TCRdb table lists in-frame clones only, not all of them. The sample shows roughly 3,500 clones, over 65% of them seen only once. The sample holds a few counts of this clone. The chain carries TRBV15 and TRBJ2-6, with TRBD1 matching 11 bases. The receptor comes from a human donor with non-small cell lung cancer. Sequencing input: lung tumor tissue. The CDR3 sequence: CATSRDRGPASGANVLTF. The CDR3 coding sequence is TGTGCCACCAGCAGGGACAGGGGGCCCGCATCTGGGGCCAACGTCCTGACTTTC.